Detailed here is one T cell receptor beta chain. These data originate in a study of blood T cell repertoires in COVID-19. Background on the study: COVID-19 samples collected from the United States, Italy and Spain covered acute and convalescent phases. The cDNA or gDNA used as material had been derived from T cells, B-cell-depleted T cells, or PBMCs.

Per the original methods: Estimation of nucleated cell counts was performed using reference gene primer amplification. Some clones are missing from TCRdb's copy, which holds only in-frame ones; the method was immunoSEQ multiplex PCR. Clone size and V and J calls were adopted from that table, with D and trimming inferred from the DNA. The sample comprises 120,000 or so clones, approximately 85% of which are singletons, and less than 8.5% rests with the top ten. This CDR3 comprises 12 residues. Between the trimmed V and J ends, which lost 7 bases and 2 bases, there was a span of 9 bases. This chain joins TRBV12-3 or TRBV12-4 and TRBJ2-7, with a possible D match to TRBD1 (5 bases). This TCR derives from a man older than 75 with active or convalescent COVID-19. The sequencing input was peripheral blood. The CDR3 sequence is CASKGQAYEQYF. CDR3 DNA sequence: TGTGCCAGCAAAGGACAAGCCTACGAGCAGTACTTC.